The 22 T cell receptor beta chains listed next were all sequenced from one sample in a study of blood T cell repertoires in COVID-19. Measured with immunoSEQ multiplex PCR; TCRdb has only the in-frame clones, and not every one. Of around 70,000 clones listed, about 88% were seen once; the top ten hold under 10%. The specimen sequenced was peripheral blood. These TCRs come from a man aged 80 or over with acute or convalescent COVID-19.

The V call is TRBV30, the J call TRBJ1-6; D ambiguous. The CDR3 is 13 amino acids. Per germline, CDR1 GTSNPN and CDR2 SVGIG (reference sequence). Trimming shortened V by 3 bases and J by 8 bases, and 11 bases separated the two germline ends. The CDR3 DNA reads TGTGCCTGGAGGCGGATTTCGGATTCACCCCTCCACTTT. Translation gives CAWRRISDSPLHF.

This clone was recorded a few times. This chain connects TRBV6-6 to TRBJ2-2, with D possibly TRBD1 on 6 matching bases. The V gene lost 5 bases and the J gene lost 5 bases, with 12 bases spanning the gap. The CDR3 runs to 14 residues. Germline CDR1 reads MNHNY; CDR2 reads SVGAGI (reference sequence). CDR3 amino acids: CASSQGWGTGELFF. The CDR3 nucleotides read TGTGCCAGCAGTCAGGGGTGGGGAACCGGGGAGCTGTTTTTT.

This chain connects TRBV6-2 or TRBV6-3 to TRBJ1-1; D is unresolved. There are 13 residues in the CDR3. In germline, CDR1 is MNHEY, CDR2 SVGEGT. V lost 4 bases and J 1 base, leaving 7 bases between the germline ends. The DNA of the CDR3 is TGTGCCAGCAGTTTGTCAGAGAACACTGAAGCTTTCTTT. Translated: CASSLSENTEAFF.

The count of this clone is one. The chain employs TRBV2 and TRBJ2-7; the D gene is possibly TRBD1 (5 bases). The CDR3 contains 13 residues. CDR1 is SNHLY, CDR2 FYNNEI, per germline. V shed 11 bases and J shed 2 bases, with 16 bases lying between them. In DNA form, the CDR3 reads TGTGCCGGGGCTAGAGATGCCACCTACGAGCAGTACTTC. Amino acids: CAGARDATYEQYF.

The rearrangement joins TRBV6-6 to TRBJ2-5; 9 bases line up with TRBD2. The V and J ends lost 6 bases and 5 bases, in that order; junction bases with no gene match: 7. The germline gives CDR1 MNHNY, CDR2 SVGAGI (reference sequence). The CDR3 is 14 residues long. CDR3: CASRPRGGLETQYF. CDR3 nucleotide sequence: TGTGCCAGCAGACCGCGGGGGGGCCTGGAGACCCAGTACTTC.

The CDR3 here is CASSWGRGGETQYF. CDR3 in DNA: TGTGCCAGCAGTTGGGGTAGGGGGGGCGAGACCCAGTACTTC. This sequence joins TRBV27 and TRBJ2-5, with D possibly being TRBD2 (7 bases). The germline gives CDR1 MNHEY, CDR2 SMNVEV (reference sequence). This CDR3 spans 14 amino acids. Trimming removed 4 bases at V and 5 bases at J, with 14 bases between.

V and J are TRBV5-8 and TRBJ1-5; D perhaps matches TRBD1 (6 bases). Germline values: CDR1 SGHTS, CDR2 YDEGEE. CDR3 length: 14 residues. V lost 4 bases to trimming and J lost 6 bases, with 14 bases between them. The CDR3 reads CASSGGRDGQPQHF. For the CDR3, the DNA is TGTGCCAGCAGCGGGGGCCGGGATGGTCAGCCCCAGCATTTT.

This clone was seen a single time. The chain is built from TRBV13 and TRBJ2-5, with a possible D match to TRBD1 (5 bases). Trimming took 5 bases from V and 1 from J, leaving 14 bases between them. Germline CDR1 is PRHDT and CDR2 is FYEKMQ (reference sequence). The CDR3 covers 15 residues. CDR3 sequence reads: CASSTRTIFQETQYF. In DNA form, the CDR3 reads TGTGCCAGCAGCACCCGGACAATTTTCCAAGAGACCCAGTACTTC.

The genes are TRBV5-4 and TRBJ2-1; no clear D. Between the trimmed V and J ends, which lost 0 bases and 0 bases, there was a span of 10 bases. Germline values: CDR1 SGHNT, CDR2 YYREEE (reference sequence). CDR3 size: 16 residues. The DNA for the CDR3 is TGTGCCAGCAGCTTGGGTCAGGCGAGCTCCTACAATGAGCAGTTCTTC. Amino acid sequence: CASSLGQASSYNEQFF.

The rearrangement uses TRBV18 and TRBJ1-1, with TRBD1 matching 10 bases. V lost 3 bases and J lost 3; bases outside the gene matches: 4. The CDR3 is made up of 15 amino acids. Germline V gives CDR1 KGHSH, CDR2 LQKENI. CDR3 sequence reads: CASSPPGQGDTEAFF. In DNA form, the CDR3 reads TGTGCCAGCTCACCCCCTGGACAGGGGGACACTGAAGCTTTCTTT.

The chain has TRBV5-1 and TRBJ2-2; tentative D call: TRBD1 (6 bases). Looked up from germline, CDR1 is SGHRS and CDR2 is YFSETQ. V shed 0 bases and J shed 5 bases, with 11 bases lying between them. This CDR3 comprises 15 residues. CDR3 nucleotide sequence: TGCGCCAGCAGCTTGGCCCCAACAGGGACCGGGGAGCTGTTTTTT. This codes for CASSLAPTGTGELFF.

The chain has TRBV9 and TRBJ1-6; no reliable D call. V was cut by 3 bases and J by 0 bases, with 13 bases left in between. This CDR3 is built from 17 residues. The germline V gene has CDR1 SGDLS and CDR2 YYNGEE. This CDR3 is CASSAFSGSSYNSPLHF. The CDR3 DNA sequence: TGTGCCAGCAGCGCCTTTAGTGGGAGCTCCTATAATTCACCCCTCCACTTT.

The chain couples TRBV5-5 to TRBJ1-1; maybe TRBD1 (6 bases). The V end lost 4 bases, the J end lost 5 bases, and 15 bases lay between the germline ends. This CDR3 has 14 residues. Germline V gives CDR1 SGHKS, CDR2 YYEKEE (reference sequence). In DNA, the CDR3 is TGTGCCAGCAGCCGGGATACAGGGAGAACTGAAGCTTTCTTT. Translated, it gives CASSRDTGRTEAFF.

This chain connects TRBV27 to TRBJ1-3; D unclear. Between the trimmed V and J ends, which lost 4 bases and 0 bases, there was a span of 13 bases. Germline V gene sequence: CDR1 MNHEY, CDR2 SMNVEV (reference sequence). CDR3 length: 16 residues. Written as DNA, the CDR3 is TGTGCCAGCAGTTCGATCCCACAGTACTCTGGAAACACCATATATTTT. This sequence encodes CASSSIPQYSGNTIYF.

CDR3 bases: TGTGCCAGCAGTGATAGGGACACCGTGACGGGTGAAAAACTGTTTTTT. Translated: CASSDRDTVTGEKLFF. V and J are TRBV2 and TRBJ1-4; maybe TRBD1 (6 bases). CDR1 and CDR2 from the germline V gene are SNHLY and FYNNEI. Trimming took off 3 bases at V and 7 bases at J, with 18 bases between the two ends. The CDR3 spans 16 residues.

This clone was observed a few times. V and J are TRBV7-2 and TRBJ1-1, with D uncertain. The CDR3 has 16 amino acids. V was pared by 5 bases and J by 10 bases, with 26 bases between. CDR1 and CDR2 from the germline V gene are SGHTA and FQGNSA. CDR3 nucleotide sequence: TGTGCCAGCAGCCCTAGCGGCATTTTATTGGGGTTTGGAGCTTTCTTT. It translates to CASSPSGILLGFGAFF. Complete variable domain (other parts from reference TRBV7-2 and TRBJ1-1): GAGVSQSPSNKVTEKGKDVELRCDPISGHTALYWYRQSLGQGLEFLIYFQGNSAPDKSGLPSDRFSAERTGGSVSTLTIQRTQQEDSAVYLCASSPSGILLGFGAFFGQGTRLTVV.

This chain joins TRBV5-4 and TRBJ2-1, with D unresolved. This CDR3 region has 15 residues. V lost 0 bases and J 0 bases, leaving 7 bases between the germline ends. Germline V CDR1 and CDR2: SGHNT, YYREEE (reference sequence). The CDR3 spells CASSLGSSSYNEQFF. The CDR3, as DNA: TGTGCCAGCAGCTTGGGGTCGAGCTCCTACAATGAGCAGTTCTTC.

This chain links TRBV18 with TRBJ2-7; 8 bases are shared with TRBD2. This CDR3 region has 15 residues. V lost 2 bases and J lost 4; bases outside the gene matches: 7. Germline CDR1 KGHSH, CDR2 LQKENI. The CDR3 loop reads CASSPRGLGSYEQYF. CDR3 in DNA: TGTGCCAGCTCACCAAGGGGACTAGGGTCGTACGAGCAGTACTTC.

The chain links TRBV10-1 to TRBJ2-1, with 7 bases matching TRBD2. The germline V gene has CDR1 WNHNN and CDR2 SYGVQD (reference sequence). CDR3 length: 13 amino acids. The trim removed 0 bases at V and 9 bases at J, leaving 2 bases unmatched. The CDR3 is CASSESGRGEQFF. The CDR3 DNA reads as TGCGCCAGCAGTGAGTCGGGGAGGGGTGAGCAGTTCTTC.

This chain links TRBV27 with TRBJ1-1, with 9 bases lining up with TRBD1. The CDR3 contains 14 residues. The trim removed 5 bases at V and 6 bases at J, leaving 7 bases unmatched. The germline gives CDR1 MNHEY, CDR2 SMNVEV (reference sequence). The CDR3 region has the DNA TGTGCCAGCAGTCTCTGGACAGGGGAGGCTGAAGCTTTCTTT. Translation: CASSLWTGEAEAFF.

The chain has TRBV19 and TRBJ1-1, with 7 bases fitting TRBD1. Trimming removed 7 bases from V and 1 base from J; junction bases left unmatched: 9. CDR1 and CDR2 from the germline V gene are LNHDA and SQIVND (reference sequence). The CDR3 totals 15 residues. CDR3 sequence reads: CASKNRGGANTEAFF. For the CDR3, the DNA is TGTGCCAGTAAGAACAGGGGTGGTGCGAACACTGAAGCTTTCTTT.

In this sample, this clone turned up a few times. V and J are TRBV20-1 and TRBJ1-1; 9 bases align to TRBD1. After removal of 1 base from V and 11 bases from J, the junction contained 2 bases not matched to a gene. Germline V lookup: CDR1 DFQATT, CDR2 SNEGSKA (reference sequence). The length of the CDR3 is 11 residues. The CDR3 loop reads CSARGDREAFF. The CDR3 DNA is TGCAGTGCTAGAGGGGACAGGGAGGCTTTCTTT.